Listed below are T cell receptor beta chains from one sample, sequenced in a study of CD8+ T cells in alopecia areata. TCRdb's copy holds only in-frame clones and misses some; the assay was immunoSEQ multiplex PCR. Of over 150,000 clones listed, roughly three fifths are singletons. Source: CD4+ T cells sorted from blood, taken at week 4, from a patient treated with tofacitinib. All receptors derive from a human donor with alopecia areata. CDR3s leave out the opening cysteine and the closing phenylalanine or tryptophan. Expanded clones get a size class; other rows say once, few or many, or leave the size out.

CDR3aa,abundance,j_gene,v_gene
ASSTGFNTGELF,.,TRBJ2-2,TRBV13
ASTGDSYGYT,once,TRBJ1-2,TRBV9
AWSVTDRGNEQF,.,TRBJ2-1,TRBV30
SSYWAGELF,few,TRBJ2-2,TRBV29-1
ASSVGRETQY,.,TRBJ2-5,TRBV2
ASSIRQGGHYGYT,.,TRBJ1-2,TRBV27
ATGWTGRNQPQH,.,TRBJ1-5,TRBV15
ASSYTYRRNTGELF,.,TRBJ2-2,TRBV6-5
ASTGQPPDEQF,.,TRBJ2-1,TRBV10-3
ATTPRAWGTEAF,.,TRBJ1-1,TRBV15
SVEGRDTQETQY,few,TRBJ2-5,TRBV29-1
ASSQPSCHSDSYEQY,.,TRBJ2-7,TRBV23-1
ASSPQGASGELF,.,TRBJ2-2,TRBV5-1
SVVGGHEQY,few,TRBJ2-7,TRBV29-1
ASSLERNEQF,.,TRBJ2-1,TRBV5-6
ASSIPAQGKNIQY,few,TRBJ2-4,TRBV19
AWSVGQSQSDTQY,few,TRBJ2-3,TRBV30
ASTLTPFGYT,.,TRBJ1-2,TRBV28
ASSPLAGGSKNIQY,.,TRBJ2-4,TRBV7-9
ASSREAGGFDEQY,.,TRBJ2-7,TRBV4-3
SGRGQQSYEQY,.,TRBJ2-7,TRBV29-1
ASSLRTGELF,.,TRBJ2-2,TRBV28
ASAGQGHEQY,.,TRBJ2-7,TRBV30
ASSFGAGVRTGELF,once,TRBJ2-2,TRBV7-3
ASSQGTGSSGSHEQY,few,TRBJ2-7,TRBV4-1
ASSPAVSNQPQH,.,TRBJ1-5,TRBV18
ASSQGQNNEQF,.,TRBJ2-1,TRBV7-6
ASSPGQEVYEQY,.,TRBJ2-7,TRBV18
ATSRAGNQPQH,.,TRBJ1-5,TRBV15
ASSQDRLAGGTQY,.,TRBJ2-5,TRBV4-2
SVGIDGIQY,.,TRBJ2-7,TRBV29-1
SVGVLAGKNIQY,few,TRBJ2-4,TRBV29-1
ASSSIREGPQH,.,TRBJ1-5,TRBV7-2
AWGGRETQY,.,TRBJ2-5,TRBV30
ASTIGRSQETQY,.,TRBJ2-5,TRBV5-1
ASSVTSDPSTDTQY,.,TRBJ2-3,TRBV13
ASSVYRGSGKNIQY,.,TRBJ2-4,TRBV5-4
AWSTTGGANQPQH,.,TRBJ1-5,TRBV30
ASSLDVMMAEAF,.,TRBJ1-1,TRBV5-1
ASSPEYNEQF,.,TRBJ2-1,TRBV18
SAGGGRGSNEQF,once,TRBJ2-1,TRBV29-1
AWDPDRGETQY,.,TRBJ2-5,TRBV30
AWGTPRTSGPDTQY,.,TRBJ2-3,TRBV30
ASSQEGTGSSGANVLT,.,TRBJ2-6,TRBV4-1
SVVWGSGYEQY,.,TRBJ2-7,TRBV29-1
AFRQDLYEQY,once,TRBJ2-7,TRBV30